This TCR beta chain originates from a study of blood T cell repertoires in COVID-19. The wider study: Collection of acute and convalescent COVID-19 samples took place in the United States, Italy and Spain. From T cells, B-cell-depleted T cells, or PBMCs came the material, which was cDNA or gDNA.

Profiled with immunoSEQ multiplex PCR; TCRdb holds only in-frame clones, not every one. The repertoire consists of 440,000 or so clones, with around 91% occurring once and the leading ten covering around 1.5%. Germline CDR1 reads GTSNPN; CDR2 reads SVGIG (reference sequence). Trimming cost V 3 bases and J 5 bases, with 11 bases left between them. This CDR3 has 14 amino acids. Only one count was recorded for this clone. V and J are TRBV30 and TRBJ1-6; a possible D gene is TRBD1 (5 bases). The receptor's source is a woman in her forties with COVID-19, enrolled during active disease. Sequencing used peripheral blood. CDR3 bases: TGTGCCTGGAGCAGGGATGGAGATAATTCACCCCTCCACTTT. Protein product: CAWSRDGDNSPLHF. Variable domain in full (rest from reference TRBV30 and TRBJ1-6): SQTIHQWPATLVQPVGSPLSLECTVEGTSNPNLYWYRQAAGRGLQLLFYSVGIGQISSEVPQNLSASRPQDRQFILSSKKLLLSDSGFYLCAWSRDGDNSPLHFGNGTRLTVT.